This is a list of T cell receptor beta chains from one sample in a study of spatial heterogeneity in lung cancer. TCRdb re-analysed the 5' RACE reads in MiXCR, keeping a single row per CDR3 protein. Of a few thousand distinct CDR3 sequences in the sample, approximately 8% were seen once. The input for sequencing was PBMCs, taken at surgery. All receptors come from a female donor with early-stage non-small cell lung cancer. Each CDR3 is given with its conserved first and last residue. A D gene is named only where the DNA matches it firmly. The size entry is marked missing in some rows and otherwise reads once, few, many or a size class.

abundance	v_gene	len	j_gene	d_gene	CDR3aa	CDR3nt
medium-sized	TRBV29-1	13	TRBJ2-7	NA	CSVEDPHHEGQYF	TGCAGCGTTGAAGATCCCCACCACGAAGGGCAGTACTTC
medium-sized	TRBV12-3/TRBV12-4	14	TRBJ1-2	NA	CASRYSGTSYGYTF	TGTGCCAGCAGGTACTCCGGGACAAGCTATGGCTACACCTTC
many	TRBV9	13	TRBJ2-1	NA	CASSPPADNEQFF	TGTGCCAGCAGCCCACCAGCTGACAATGAGCAGTTCTTC
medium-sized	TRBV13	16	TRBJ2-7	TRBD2	CASSPLADGGVYEQYF	TGTGCCAGCAGCCCACTAGCGGACGGAGGGGTATATGAGCAGTACTTC
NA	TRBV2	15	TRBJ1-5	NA	CASSSETRSNQPQHF	TGTGCCAGCAGTTCGGAGACGAGGAGCAATCAGCCCCAGCATTTT
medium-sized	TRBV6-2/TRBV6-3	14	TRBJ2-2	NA	CASSLGHWSGELFF	TGTGCCAGCAGCTTGGGACATTGGTCCGGGGAGCTGTTTTTT
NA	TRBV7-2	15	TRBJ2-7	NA	CASSYYAGANYEQYF	TGTGCCAGCAGCTATTACGCGGGGGCAAACTACGAGCAGTACTTC
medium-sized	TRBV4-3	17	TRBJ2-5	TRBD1	CASSQGGAGQGIETQYF	TGCGCCAGCAGCCAAGGCGGGGCGGGACAGGGTATAGAGACCCAGTACTTC
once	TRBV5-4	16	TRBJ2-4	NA	CASSLDYTPAKNIQYF	TGTGCCAGCAGCCTCGACTACACTCCAGCCAAAAACATTCAGTACTTC
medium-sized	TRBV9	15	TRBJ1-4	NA	CASSVGDFINEKLFF	TGTGCCAGCAGCGTAGGGGACTTTATTAATGAAAAACTGTTTTTT
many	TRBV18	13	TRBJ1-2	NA	CASSISDNYGYTF	TGTGCCAGCTCAATTTCGGATAACTATGGCTACACCTTC
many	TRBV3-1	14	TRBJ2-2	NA	CASSQGAGGGELFF	TGTGCCAGCAGCCAAGGGGCGGGCGGAGGGGAGCTGTTTTTT
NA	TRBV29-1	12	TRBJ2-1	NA	CSVEGPLDEQFF	TGCAGCGTTGAAGGACCGTTGGATGAGCAGTTCTTC
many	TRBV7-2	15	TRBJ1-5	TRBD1	CASSLDGQGDQPQHF	TGTGCCAGCAGCTTAGATGGACAGGGGGATCAGCCCCAGCATTTT
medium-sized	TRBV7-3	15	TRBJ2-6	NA	CASSPAISGANVLTF	TGTGCCAGCAGCCCAGCTATCTCTGGGGCCAACGTCCTGACTTTC
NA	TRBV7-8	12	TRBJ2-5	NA	CASTSGSETQYF	TGTGCCAGCACCTCAGGCTCAGAGACCCAGTACTTC
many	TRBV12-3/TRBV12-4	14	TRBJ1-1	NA	CASTSRGVNTEAFF	TGTGCCAGCACCTCCCGCGGGGTGAACACTGAAGCTTTCTTT
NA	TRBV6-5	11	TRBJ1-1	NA	CASIENTEAFF	TGTGCCAGCATCGAGAACACTGAAGCTTTCTTT
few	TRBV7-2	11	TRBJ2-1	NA	CASSPGRSQFF	TGTGCCAGCAGCCCGGGACGTAGTCAGTTCTTC
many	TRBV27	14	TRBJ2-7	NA	CASSFTGTRSEQYF	TGTGCCAGCAGTTTTACAGGGACTCGCTCCGAGCAGTACTTC
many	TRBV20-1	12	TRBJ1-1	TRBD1	CSAQGGDPEAFF	TGCAGTGCCCAGGGGGGGGATCCTGAAGCTTTCTTT
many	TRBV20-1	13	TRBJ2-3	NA	CSARVYSTDTQYF	TGCAGTGCAAGGGTTTATAGCACAGATACGCAGTATTTT
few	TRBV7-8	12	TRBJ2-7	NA	CASSEGATRQYF	TGTGCCAGCAGCGAAGGGGCTACAAGGCAGTACTTC
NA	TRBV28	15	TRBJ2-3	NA	CASSLPEGLLDTQYF	TGTGCCAGCAGTTTACCGGAAGGCCTTTTAGATACGCAGTATTTT
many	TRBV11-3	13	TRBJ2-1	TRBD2	CASSLDSSGEQFF	TGTGCCAGCAGCTTAGATTCTAGCGGCGAGCAATTCTTC
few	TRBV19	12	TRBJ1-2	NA	CASKQGGHGYTF	TGTGCCAGTAAGCAGGGAGGACATGGCTACACCTTC
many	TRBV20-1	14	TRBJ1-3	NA	CSALDGDSGNTIYF	TGCAGTGCTCTCGACGGGGACTCTGGAAACACCATATATTTT
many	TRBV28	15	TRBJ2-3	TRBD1	CASSLRGTGGDTQYF	TGTGCCAGCAGTTTAAGGGGGACAGGGGGGGATACGCAGTATTTT
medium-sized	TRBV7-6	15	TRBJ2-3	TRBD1	CASSSSDRATDTQYF	TGTGCCAGCAGCTCATCGGACAGGGCGACAGATACGCAGTATTTT
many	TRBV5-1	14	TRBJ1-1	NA	CASSLDPKGTEAFF	TGCGCCAGCAGCTTGGATCCAAAGGGGACTGAAGCTTTCTTT